This T cell receptor beta chain was sequenced in a study of early stage breast cancer tumors (dated by TCRdb to 2016 to 2017). Background for the entire study: Of the approximately 16 invasive breast tumors, about 13 were found to be estrogen receptor-positive, progesterone receptor-positive and HER2-negative. Of the approximately twelve ER+/PR+/HER2- tumors, eight were classified as invasive ductal carcinomas and four as invasive lobular carcinomas. A read coverage of roughly 10-fold per sample was achieved on average. The samples as a whole yielded under 3,500,000 detected templates, corresponding to 850,000 to 1,400,000 unique clonotypes. What the work shows at the level of the full study, not this receptor alone: Enriched TCRB sequences shared across patients were found to be mostly commonly generated sequences that were unlikely to play an important role in the tumor microenvironment. Compared with adjacent normal breast tissue, tumors had approximately 2.7-fold higher T cell density and higher clonality. Sequencing bulk genomic DNA from unsorted cells could not capture chain pairing or functional markers like CD4, CD8 and FOXP3. Because the cohort was small, analysis by tumor subtype was not possible. Repertoires from blood and normal breast were more alike than repertoires from blood and tumor, and in about 90% of the 16 patients, comparing each tissue with blood separated tumor from normal.

Two independent genomic DNA replicates were amplified for each sample, with roughly 0.5 ug used for blood and around 1.5 ug for tumor or normal breast. TCRB sequencing of genomic DNA was carried out with the ImmunoSeq Intro kit according to the manufacturer's instructions. For absolute quantification, the roughly 30-cycle multiplex PCR included proprietary primers along with spike-in control sequences. Single-end 150-bp reads were used to sequence an 87-bp fragment spanning the CDR3 and the flanking V and J genes. Seven samples, each with two replicates, were multiplexed per lane of an Illumina MiSeq using version 3.0 chemistry. The original pipeline was this. Raw data were processed by the vendor's proprietary pipeline, with both replicates merged into one result per sample. Clonotypes were defined as productive rearrangements sharing the V-gene family, CDR3 amino acid sequence and J-gene segment. To compute clonality, the normalized Shannon entropy (Pielou evenness) of TCRB abundances was subtracted from 1. To estimate T cell density, the total number of templates was divided by the number of input cells, which was inferred from the amount of DNA input. Recon was used with default parameters to estimate total repertoire diversity and clonality. A clonotype was considered tumor-enriched if its abundance in tumor exceeded 0.1% and was at least 32-fold higher than its abundance in normal breast. TCRdb holds this immuneACCESS table with in-frame rearrangements only. Some clones are missing; in checked studies, unresolved V genes explain under half, and the rest has no known cause. V and J calls and clone size come straight from that table; D and trimming were deduced from the DNA. The table for this sample lists tens of thousands of clones; around three quarters of them were counted only once. The top ten clones comprise nearly 3.5% of the sample.

The CDR3 goes from the cysteine to the phenylalanine over 12 residues. Just the 36-base CDR3 DNA is kept, in frame starting at base 1. Sequences SNHLY (CDR1) and FYNNEI (CDR2) are obtained from the germline V gene. This clone was counted once. Its antigen is still unknown. One end of the junction varies from germline; a read error may be responsible. The study profiled bulk TCR beta-chain repertoires in matched peripheral blood, tumor and adjacent normal breast tissue taken from approximately 15 patients with early-stage breast cancer. Before surgery, roughly 4.5-11 mL of whole blood was collected into EDTA tubes and then processed within 2 hours. Ficoll-Paque centrifugation in SepMate-50 tubes was used to isolate peripheral blood mononuclear cells. PBMCs were cryopreserved in around 90% FBS with roughly 10% DMSO in aliquots of about 1.7 to 4 million cells and stored in liquid nitrogen. Genomic DNA was extracted with the Qiagen AllPrep DNA/RNA Mini kit.

The specimen sequenced was blood. This clonotype was obtained from a person aged 30 to 40 with breast cancer. This sequence uses TRBV2 and TRBJ2-7, with a weak D call of TRBD1 (7 bases match). CDR3 reads: CASTAPRQGGQF. The bases read TGTGCCAGTACTGCGCCGCGTCAGGGGGGACAATTC.